One and the same sample provided the 7 T cell receptor beta chains below, sequenced in a study of shared clonotypes between healthy human individuals. TCRdb keeps only in-frame clones here, not all; method: immunoSEQ multiplex PCR. This table has about 79,000 clones, 60% to 65% appearing once. The sample was memory CD8+ T cells sorted from blood. Subset indicated: CD45RO+ cells pooled with CCR7-negative TemRA cells. The receptors were sampled from a man between 25 and 39 years old in good health.

The chain links TRBV7-9 to TRBJ2-3, with 12 bases identical to TRBD1. Per the germline V gene, CDR1 is SEHNR and CDR2 is FQNEAQ (reference sequence). The CDR3 is made up of 15 amino acids. The V segment lost 6 bases and the J segment 6 bases; nucleotides outside the gene matches: 7. The chain's CDR3 is CASSPGQGARDTQYF. The CDR3, as DNA: TGTGCCAGCAGTCCGGGACAGGGGGCGCGGGATACGCAGTATTTT. Looking up the rest from reference TRBV7-9 and TRBJ2-3 gives the full variable domain: DTGVSQNPRHKITKRGQNVTFRCDPISEHNRLYWYRQTLGQGPEFLTYFQNEAQLEKSRLLSDRFSAERPKGSFSTLEIQRTEQGDSAMYLCASSPGQGARDTQYFGPGTRLTVL.

This clone was detected only a few times. This chain joins TRBV2 and TRBJ2-7, with D unclear. Deletions cut 2 bases from V and 4 bases from J, with 12 bases between. The CDR3 is 14 residues long. Germline lookup yields CDR1 SNHLY and CDR2 FYNNEI. CDR3 sequence: CASSEWGSRYEQYF. The CDR3 DNA is TGTGCCAGCAGTGAATGGGGAAGTAGGTACGAGCAGTACTTC.

This chain's CDR3 is CASSQGPAYEQYF. The CDR3 coding sequence is TGTGCCAGCAGCCAAGGTCCAGCCTACGAGCAGTACTTC. This rearrangement joins TRBV6-6 to TRBJ2-7; D gene unclear. CDR3 size: 13 residues. Germline assignment: CDR1 MNHNY and CDR2 SVGAGI (reference sequence). V lost 6 bases to trimming and J lost 2 bases, with 11 bases between them.

There are a few counts of this clone. The CDR3 loop reads CASSPPSYEQYF. As DNA, the CDR3 is TGTGCCAGCAGTCCCCCCTCCTACGAGCAGTACTTC. The chain has TRBV27 and TRBJ2-7; D is undetermined. The CDR3 runs 12 residues. The V end was cut by 5 bases, the J end by 0 bases, with 5 bases between. Per the germline V gene, CDR1 is MNHEY and CDR2 is SMNVEV (reference sequence).

The chain has TRBV6-4 and TRBJ2-1; D ambiguous. CDR3 length: 12 residues. Per germline, CDR1 MRHNA and CDR2 SNTAGT. V dropped 0 bases and J dropped 7 bases, with 4 bases sitting between them. CDR3 sequence (DNA): TGTGCCAGCAGTGACTCTTTAAATGAGCAGTTCTTC. Its protein is CASSDSLNEQFF.

V gene TRBV7-8 combines with J gene TRBJ2-4, with 9 bases lining up with TRBD2. This CDR3 region has 19 residues. V trimming: 4 bases; J trimming: 2 bases; junction bases outside the gene matches: 15. Per the germline V gene, CDR1 is SGHVS and CDR2 is FQNEAQ. CDR3 DNA: TGTGCCAGCAGCTCCCCCGCGGCGGGGGGGCGCGGAACCAAAAACATTCAGTACTTC. This encodes CASSSPAAGGRGTKNIQYF.

The V and J genes are TRBV10-3 and TRBJ1-4; the D gene is possibly TRBD1 (6 bases). Germline V lookup: CDR1 ENHRY, CDR2 SYGVKD. The V end lost 3 bases, the J end lost 8 bases, and 19 bases lay between the germline ends. This CDR3 has 16 amino acids. In nucleotides, the CDR3 is TGTGCCATCAGTGACGGCCAAACGGGGGGCGGGGAAAAACTGTTTTTT. Encoded protein: CAISDGQTGGGEKLFF.